This passage covers 25 T cell receptor beta chains from one sample sequenced in a study of early T cells in non-severe SARS-CoV-2 infection. TCRdb fed the 5' RACE reads into MiXCR, producing one record per CDR3 protein. The data contain over 75,000 distinct CDR3 sequences, over 10% of them seen just once; the ten biggest clones take up under 2.5%. Sequencing was performed on whole blood. These receptors were obtained from an adult who was a healthcare worker with PCR-confirmed SARS-CoV-2 infection or an uninfected control (not recorded which).

The chain employs TRBV7-2 and TRBJ2-1; D unresolved. CDR3 length: 14 residues. With 5 bases removed from V and 1 base from J, the gap between germline ends came to 9 bases. Looked up from germline, CDR1 is SGHTA and CDR2 is FQGNSA. The CDR3 nucleotides are TGTGCCAGCAGCCGACAAGCATCCTACAATGAGCAGTTCTTC. As protein: CASSRQASYNEQFF.

The genes are TRBV10-2 and TRBJ2-7, with D perhaps TRBD2 (6 bases). Trimming removed 10 bases at V and 1 base at J, with 11 bases between. The CDR3 consists of 12 residues. Germline CDR1 and CDR2: WSHSY and SAAADI. In DNA, the CDR3 is TGCGCCATTCCGGGACTGTCCTACGAGCAGTACTTC. This codes for CAIPGLSYEQYF.

J is TRBJ2-7 and V is TRBV14; 12 nucleotides align to TRBD1. Germline V gene sequence: CDR1 SGHDN, CDR2 FVKESK. V trimming: 0 bases; J trimming: 4 bases; junction bases outside the gene matches: 4. This CDR3 comprises 16 residues. The CDR3 coding sequence is TGTGCCAGCAGCCAAGACCCGGGACAGGGGGCTTACGAGCAGTACTTC. Translating gives CASSQDPGQGAYEQYF.

This clonotype was counted ten times or more. V and J are TRBV12-3 or TRBV12-4 and TRBJ1-1; D is unresolved. This CDR3 region has 11 residues. V was cut by 3 bases and J by 4 bases, with 3 bases left in between. The CDR3 region is CASSFGTEAFF. In DNA form, the CDR3 reads TGTGCCAGCAGTTTTGGCACTGAAGCTTTCTTT.

The rearrangement joins TRBV2 to TRBJ2-1; 11 positions match TRBD1. V dropped 6 bases and J dropped 5; count of bases not matched to a gene: 6. Germline CDR1 is SNHLY and CDR2 is FYNNEI. This CDR3 has 15 residues. CDR3 amino acids: CASSWDRGGNNEQFF. CDR3 DNA: TGTGCCAGCAGCTGGGACAGGGGGGGCAACAATGAGCAGTTCTTC.

This clonotype was recorded a few times. V and J are TRBV5-1 and TRBJ1-1; D might be TRBD1 (6 bases). V lost 2 bases to trimming and J lost 1 base, with 12 bases between them. Per the germline V gene, CDR1 is SGHRS and CDR2 is YFSETQ. The CDR3 is made up of 15 amino acids. CDR3 loop: CASSFQNRANTEAFF. In nucleotides, the CDR3 is TGCGCCAGCAGCTTTCAAAACAGGGCGAACACTGAAGCTTTCTTT.

The chain uses TRBV7-2 and TRBJ1-3; D remains ambiguous. Trimming shortened V by 5 bases and J by 0 bases, and 14 bases separated the two germline ends. Germline loops: CDR1 SGHTA, CDR2 FQGNSA. The CDR3 length is 16 residues. This chain's CDR3 is CASSRMTSSSGNTIYF. CDR3 DNA sequence: TGTGCCAGCAGCAGAATGACTTCGAGCTCTGGAAACACCATATATTTT.

This clonotype was found many times. The gene calls are TRBV11-2 and TRBJ2-2, with a possible D match to TRBD2 (6 bases). CDR1 is SGHAT and CDR2 is FQNNGV in the germline V gene. This CDR3 has 17 residues. V was clipped by 5 bases and J by 7 bases, with 23 bases between them. The CDR3 spells CASSPRRNSLGGGELFF. The CDR3 bases are TGTGCCAGCAGCCCACGGCGGAACTCCCTCGGGGGCGGGGAGCTGTTTTTT.

The V and J genes are TRBV28 and TRBJ1-3; D possibly corresponds to TRBD1 (6 bases). There are 15 residues in the CDR3. V lost 7 bases and J lost 5, with 18 bases in between. Germline V CDR1 and CDR2: MDHEN, SYDVKM. The CDR3 bases are TGTGCCAGCAACGGCCACGGGGGGCTCCGAAACACCATATATTTT. Translation: CASNGHGGLRNTIYF.

In this sample, this clonotype turned up a few times. V is TRBV5-1 and J is TRBJ1-5; no firm D call. Germline V CDR1 and CDR2: SGHRS, YFSETQ. The CDR3 sequence is 17 residues long. V dropped 4 bases and J dropped 1 base, with 18 bases sitting between them. CDR3 protein: CASSPTRLTSSNQPQHF. The CDR3 nucleotides are TGCGCCAGCAGCCCAACACGACTGACATCCAGCAATCAGCCCCAGCATTTT.

The J gene is TRBJ1-4, the V gene TRBV7-8; 8 nucleotides align to TRBD1. Germline V gene data show CDR1 as SGHVS and CDR2 as FQNEAQ. J lost 11 bases, V lost 5 bases, and 7 bases had no gene match. The length of the CDR3 is 13 residues. The CDR3 reads CASSPRQGWKLFF. The DNA of the CDR3 is TGTGCCAGCAGCCCGCGACAGGGGTGGAAACTGTTTTTT.

This clonotype was detected ten times or more. The chain carries TRBV7-7 and TRBJ2-5; 10 nucleotides match TRBD1. With V trimmed by 1 base and J by 0 bases, 5 bases remained unmatched. The CDR3 has 17 residues. CDR1 SSHAT and CDR2 FNYEAQ come from the germline V gene (reference sequence). This CDR3 is CASSLGPTGGNQETQYF. CDR3 nucleotides: TGTGCCAGCAGCTTAGGACCGACAGGGGGCAACCAAGAGACCCAGTACTTC.

This rearrangement joins TRBV5-1 to TRBJ2-7; 9 bases are shared with TRBD2. The CDR3 runs to 15 residues. V dropped 0 bases and J dropped 8; count of bases not matched to a gene: 9. Germline assignment: CDR1 SGHRS and CDR2 YFSETQ. The CDR3 DNA sequence: TGCGCCAGCAGCTTGGCGGCTAGCGGGGTTTCTAAGCAGTACTTC. Amino acids: CASSLAASGVSKQYF.

At least ten counts were recorded for this clonotype. The V gene is TRBV29-1, the J gene TRBJ2-1; 7 nucleotides match TRBD1. Germline V gene lookup returns CDR1 SQVTM and CDR2 ANQGSEA. V lost 4 bases, J lost 2 bases, and 5 bases stayed unmatched. CDR3 length: 14 amino acids. DNA for the CDR3: TGCAGCGTTGGGTTGAGGGGGCCCTACAATGAGCAGTTCTTC. The encoded protein is CSVGLRGPYNEQFF.

This clonotype was observed many times. J is TRBJ1-1 and V is TRBV12-3 or TRBV12-4, with 7 bases aligning to TRBD1. The CDR3 spans 14 residues. The V segment lost 7 bases and the J segment 6 bases; nucleotides outside the gene matches: 11. The CDR3 DNA reads as TGTGCCAGCAACCAGAGCGGCCAGGGGGCTGAAGCTTTCTTT. It codes for CASNQSGQGAEAFF.

This clonotype was observed a handful of times. The chain uses TRBV27 and TRBJ1-2; perhaps TRBD1 as D (5 bases). Germline-derived CDR1 and CDR2 are MNHEY and SMNVEV (reference sequence). V dropped 5 bases and J dropped 5 bases, with 12 bases sitting between them. The CDR3 has 13 residues. CDR3 residues: CASSRQTEYGYTF. CDR3 coding DNA: TGTGCCAGCAGTCGCCAGACAGAATATGGCTACACCTTC.

Only a few counts were recorded for this clonotype. The chain has TRBV3-1 and TRBJ2-7; D gene unclear. CDR1 is LGHDT, CDR2 YNNKEL, per germline (reference sequence). The CDR3 runs 15 residues. Trimming took 1 base from V and 0 from J, leaving 10 bases between them. DNA for the CDR3: TGTGCCAGCAGCCAAGCGGCATTACTCTCCTACGAGCAGTACTTC. The encoded protein is CASSQAALLSYEQYF.

This rearrangement joins TRBV29-1 to TRBJ2-7; 9 positions agree with TRBD1. This CDR3 contains 13 residues. Germline-derived CDR1 and CDR2 are SQVTM and ANQGSEA. Trimming removed 7 bases from V and 7 bases from J; junction bases left unmatched: 11. In DNA form, the CDR3 reads TGCAGCGCCATCGGGACAGGGCATCGAGAGCAGTACTTC. Its protein is CSAIGTGHREQYF.

CDR3 sequence: CASSFVAGTRYTGELFF. The CDR3 DNA reads as TGTGCCAGCAGCTTCGTCGCCGGGACTAGATACACCGGGGAGCTGTTTTTT. The chain carries TRBV7-9 and TRBJ2-2; 8 positions agree with TRBD2. V shed 3 bases, J shed 3 bases, and the junction held 9 bases outside the gene matches. The CDR3 loop spans 17 amino acids. Germline V lookup: CDR1 SEHNR, CDR2 FQNEAQ (reference sequence). Drawing the rest from reference TRBV7-9 and TRBJ2-2, the complete variable domain is DTGVSQNPRHKITKRGQNVTFRCDPISEHNRLYWYRQTLGQGPEFLTYFQNEAQLEKSRLLSDRFSAERPKGSFSTLEIQRTEQGDSAMYLCASSFVAGTRYTGELFFGEGSRLTVL.

As regards this clonotype: At one boundary the junction diverges from the germline segment, which might be a read error. This chain links TRBV3-1 with TRBJ2-1, with 9 bases matching TRBD2. This CDR3 has 15 residues. Germline-derived CDR1 and CDR2 are LGHDT and YNNKEL (reference sequence). The CDR3 nucleotides read TGTGCCAGCAGCCGATTAGCGGGGGCCCACAATGCGCAGTTCTTC. This sequence encodes CASSRLAGAHNAQFF.

With respect to this clonotype: Its ends do not fully match the called genes, so a read error is possible. This rearrangement joins TRBV29-1 to TRBJ2-1; the D is unclear. The CDR3 has 15 residues. Germline V lookup: CDR1 SQVTM, CDR2 ANQGSEA. The CDR3 region has the DNA TGCAGCGTTGAGTTCGTTTATGGCTCCCACAATGAGCAGTTCTTC. Translating it yields CSVEFVYGSHNEQFF.

Only a few counts were recorded for this clonotype. V and J are TRBV15 and TRBJ2-7; D might be TRBD2 (5 bases). This CDR3 contains 13 residues. V gave up 1 base and J gave up 5 bases, with 9 bases separating them. Germline V lookup: CDR1 LNHNV, CDR2 YYDKDF (reference sequence). The CDR3 DNA sequence: TGTGCCACCAGCAGAGGGGGAGTCCACGAGCAGTACTTC. Protein sequence: CATSRGGVHEQYF.

This rearrangement joins TRBV7-9 to TRBJ2-1; weak D call: TRBD1 (6 bases). Germline CDR1 SEHNR, CDR2 FQNEAQ (reference sequence). The CDR3 runs 17 residues. Trimming cost V 5 bases and J 2 bases, with 19 bases left between them. In DNA, the CDR3 is TGTGCCAGCAGCGGAAAAAGAGGCAGGGGTCCCTACAATGAGCAGTTCTTC. This gives the protein CASSGKRGRGPYNEQFF. Filled out from reference TRBV7-9 and TRBJ2-1, the complete variable domain reads DTGVSQNPRHKITKRGQNVTFRCDPISEHNRLYWYRQTLGQGPEFLTYFQNEAQLEKSRLLSDRFSAERPKGSFSTLEIQRTEQGDSAMYLCASSGKRGRGPYNEQFFGPGTRLTVL.

The gene calls are TRBV29-1 and TRBJ2-1; no clear D gene. V lost 2 bases and J lost 4, with 6 bases in between. The CDR3 contains 12 residues. Germline V gene sequence: CDR1 SQVTM, CDR2 ANQGSEA. The CDR3 region is CSVERVYNEQFF. The CDR3 DNA is TGCAGCGTTGAAAGGGTATACAATGAGCAGTTCTTC.

The chain combines TRBV28 with TRBJ2-7; 9 nucleotides agree with TRBD2. The CDR3 has 14 residues. CDR1 is MDHEN and CDR2 is SYDVKM in the germline V gene. Unmatched junction bases numbered 4, after V lost 5 bases and J lost 2 bases. CDR3 sequence (DNA): TGTGCCAGCAGTCTAGCGGGGCCGCCCTACGAGCAGTACTTC. Protein: CASSLAGPPYEQYF.